This TCR beta chain was identified in a study of molecular identifiers for immune sequencing clone quantification. Broader study findings: Same-barcode identical TCR molecules could make highly expanded clones look smaller than they are. Clones that exceeded 20 RNA copies held over 99% of effector molecules, yet under 1% in naive cells.

TCRdb re-called the PCR reads with MiXCR, one entry per CDR3 protein. The data show some 650,000 distinct CDR3 sequences, 20% seen once. Regarding this clonotype: Its antigen remains unknown.

Based on a CD8+CD4-CCR7+CD45RA+ profile, naive CD8 T cells were sorted. This receptor was identified in a human donor in good health. Some libraries in this study had Jurkat cell RNA spiked in. The sample taken for sequencing was naive CD8+ T cells from blood, with Jurkat cell RNA spiked in. Subset denoted: FACS-sorted CD8+CD4-CCR7+CD45RA+ naive T cells.

CDR3 loop: CASSMSGGPTGELFF. CDR3 DNA: TGTGCCAGTAGTATGTCCGGGGGCCCCACCGGGGAGCTGTTTTTT. The J gene is TRBJ2-2, the V gene TRBV7-9; D assignment may be TRBD1 or TRBD2 (6 bases each). The CDR3 totals 15 residues. Germline CDR1 and CDR2: SEHNR and FQNEAQ (reference sequence). V dropped 9 bases and J dropped 4 bases, with 18 bases sitting between them.